This TCR beta chain was retrieved from a study of blood T cell repertoires in COVID-19. Study details: Sources were T cells, B-cell-depleted T cells, or PBMCs; the material itself was cDNA or gDNA.

How the authors handled the data: Reference gene primer amplification gave nucleated cell count estimates. Produced via immunoSEQ multiplex PCR; TCRdb's table is partial and in-frame only. That table gives V, J and clone size, and the DNA gave D and trimming. Of around 140,000 clones listed, approximately 87% are singletons. Sequencing was done on a sample of peripheral blood. This TCR was sampled from a man aged 45-60 years with active COVID-19.

CDR3 region: CASSGLAGPNEQFF. In DNA form, the CDR3 reads TGTGCCAGCAGCGGACTAGCGGGGCCCAATGAGCAGTTCTTC. The chain is built from TRBV6-5 and TRBJ2-1, with 12 nucleotides matching TRBD2. Germline V gives CDR1 MNHEY, CDR2 SVGAGI. The CDR3 runs to 14 residues. The junction had 3 bases not matched to a gene; V was cut back by 6 bases and J by 6 bases.